The source of this TCR beta chain is a study of blood T cell repertoires in COVID-19. Study overall: PBMCs, B-cell-depleted T cells, or T cells were the source of the cDNA or gDNA that made up the material.

The CDR3 contains 12 residues. After removal of 5 bases from V and 8 bases from J, the junction contained 5 bases not matched to a gene. Per germline, CDR1 SNHLY and CDR2 FYNNEI. Participant age was 18 to 89 years, and participants resided in 20 to 30 US areas. For recovered donors of Cohort 3, there were two negative PCRs, clearance, or symptom resolution. In the original analysis: Amplified reference gene primers provided the basis for estimating nucleated cell counts. Measured with immunoSEQ multiplex PCR; TCRdb has only the in-frame clones, and not every one. V and J calls plus clone size are reproduced from that table; the DNA served to infer D and trimming. Of almost 200,000 clones listed, roughly 90% are singletons.

Sequences were obtained from PBMCs or T cells enriched from blood (not recorded which). V usage is TRBV2 and J usage is TRBJ1-2, with TRBD1 identical over 7 bases. The receptor was derived from a woman aged 18-29 years who had recovered from COVID-19. The DNA for the CDR3 is TGTGCCAGCAGTAGACAGGGTTCAGGCTACACCTTC. Protein product: CASSRQGSGYTF. The whole variable domain, filled in from reference TRBV2 and TRBJ1-2, reads EPEVTQTPSHQVTQMGQEVILRCVPISNHLYFYWYRQILGQKVEFLVSFYNNEISEKSEIFDDQFSVERPDGSNFTLKIRSTKLEDSAMYFCASSRQGSGYTFGSGTRLTVV.